A selection of T cell receptor beta chains follows, all from one sample in a study of blood T cell repertoires in COVID-19. Repertoires were generated with immunoSEQ multiplex PCR, while TCRdb's copy carries only in-frame clones and drops some. The sample has around 100,000 clones; around 90% are singletons. The material sequenced was peripheral blood. Every receptor here comes from a woman aged 55-69 years with acute or convalescent COVID-19. Both conserved end residues are part of each CDR3. Each record gives: V gene, D gene, J gene, clone size, CDR3 protein, CDR3 DNA. D genes are given only for firm matches. Expanded clones get a size class; other rows say once, few or many, or leave the size out.

V gene: TRBV18; D gene: TRBD2; J gene: TRBJ2-6; clone size: NA; CDR3 protein: CASSPLPGLGSGANVLTF; CDR3 DNA: TGTGCCAGCTCACCACTCCCGGGACTAGGGTCCGGGGCCAACGTCCTGACTTTC
V gene: TRBV10-2; D gene: NA; J gene: TRBJ1-1; clone size: NA; CDR3 protein: CASSEPPGPRTEAFF; CDR3 DNA: TGCGCCAGCAGTGAGCCCCCCGGCCCGAGGACTGAAGCTTTCTTT
V gene: TRBV5-1; D gene: TRBD2; J gene: TRBJ2-3; clone size: once; CDR3 protein: CASSTGRGEITDTQYF; CDR3 DNA: TGCGCCAGCAGCACCGGGAGGGGGGAGATCACAGATACGCAGTATTTT
V gene: TRBV12-5; D gene: NA; J gene: TRBJ1-1; clone size: NA; CDR3 protein: CASGLGNTNTEAFF; CDR3 DNA: TGTGCTAGTGGTTTGGGTAACACAAACACTGAAGCTTTCTTT
V gene: TRBV11-2; D gene: TRBD2; J gene: TRBJ2-5; clone size: NA; CDR3 protein: CASSLGGLPYETQYF; CDR3 DNA: TGTGCCAGCAGCTTAGGGGGACTACCATATGAGACCCAGTACTTC
V gene: TRBV5-1; D gene: NA; J gene: TRBJ2-1; clone size: NA; CDR3 protein: CASSLEGRGTYNEQFF; CDR3 DNA: TGCGCCAGCAGCTTAGAAGGACGGGGGACCTACAATGAGCAGTTCTTC
V gene: TRBV15; D gene: TRBD2; J gene: TRBJ2-1; clone size: NA; CDR3 protein: CATSTGTSGHNEQFF; CDR3 DNA: TGTGCCACCAGCACCGGGACTAGCGGGCACAATGAGCAGTTCTTC
V gene: TRBV19; D gene: TRBD2; J gene: TRBJ2-5; clone size: NA; CDR3 protein: CASRLAGGPETQYF; CDR3 DNA: TGTGCCAGTCGGCTAGCGGGAGGGCCAGAGACCCAGTACTTC
V gene: TRBV15; D gene: NA; J gene: TRBJ2-5; clone size: once; CDR3 protein: CATSSGWETQYF; CDR3 DNA: TGTGCCACCAGTTCAGGGTGGGAGACCCAGTACTTC
V gene: TRBV27; D gene: TRBD1; J gene: TRBJ1-1; clone size: NA; CDR3 protein: CAPFRDSGLEAFF; CDR3 DNA: TGTGCCCCCTTCAGGGACAGCGGGTTAGAAGCTTTCTTT
V gene: TRBV19; D gene: NA; J gene: TRBJ1-1; clone size: NA; CDR3 protein: CASRTSGWVNTEAFF; CDR3 DNA: TGTGCCAGTAGAACCTCAGGGTGGGTGAACACTGAAGCTTTCTTT
V gene: TRBV7-9; D gene: NA; J gene: TRBJ1-5; clone size: NA; CDR3 protein: CASSPQEGPNQPQHF; CDR3 DNA: TGTGCCAGCAGCCCACAGGAGGGGCCCAATCAGCCCCAGCATTTT
V gene: TRBV11-3; D gene: NA; J gene: TRBJ2-1; clone size: NA; CDR3 protein: CASSGGTYNEQFF; CDR3 DNA: TGTGCCAGCAGTGGAGGAACCTACAATGAGCAGTTCTTC
V gene: TRBV6-5; D gene: NA; J gene: TRBJ1-2; clone size: NA; CDR3 protein: CASSYLGSRGGYGYTF; CDR3 DNA: TGTGCCAGCAGTTACCTCGGGAGTCGGGGGGGGTATGGCTACACCTTC
V gene: TRBV6-2/TRBV6-3; D gene: NA; J gene: TRBJ1-2; clone size: NA; CDR3 protein: CASSYAANYGYTF; CDR3 DNA: TGTGCCAGCAGTTACGCAGCTAACTATGGCTACACCTTC
V gene: TRBV5-6; D gene: TRBD1; J gene: TRBJ1-1; clone size: NA; CDR3 protein: CASSLTGALYTEAFF; CDR3 DNA: TGTGCCAGCAGCTTGACAGGGGCCTTGTACACTGAAGCTTTCTTT
V gene: TRBV7-9; D gene: TRBD2; J gene: TRBJ2-1; clone size: NA; CDR3 protein: CASMSGTSGRASEQFF; CDR3 DNA: TGTGCCAGCATGAGTGGGACTAGCGGGAGGGCTAGTGAGCAGTTCTTC
V gene: TRBV6-5; D gene: TRBD1; J gene: TRBJ2-5; clone size: NA; CDR3 protein: CASKDRGTQYF; CDR3 DNA: TGTGCCAGCAAAGACAGGGGGACCCAGTACTTC
V gene: TRBV5-1; D gene: TRBD2; J gene: TRBJ2-2; clone size: NA; CDR3 protein: CASRSSGTGELFF; CDR3 DNA: TGCGCCAGCAGATCTAGCGGGACCGGGGAGCTGTTTTTT
V gene: TRBV3-1/TRBV3-2; D gene: NA; J gene: TRBJ2-5; clone size: once; CDR3 protein: CASSTRRAGQETQYF; CDR3 DNA: TGTGCCAGCAGCACCCGGCGGGCGGGTCAAGAGACCCAGTACTTC
V gene: TRBV27; D gene: TRBD1; J gene: TRBJ1-4; clone size: NA; CDR3 protein: CASRREGAAGEKLFF; CDR3 DNA: TGTGCCAGCAGACGGGAGGGGGCAGCAGGGGAAAAACTGTTTTTT
V gene: TRBV7-8; D gene: TRBD1; J gene: TRBJ1-5; clone size: few; CDR3 protein: CASSRQGEQPQHF; CDR3 DNA: TGTGCCAGCAGCCGACAGGGCGAGCAGCCCCAGCATTTT
V gene: TRBV5-1; D gene: NA; J gene: TRBJ2-2; clone size: NA; CDR3 protein: CASSLTPGVDTGELFF; CDR3 DNA: TGCGCCAGCAGCTTGACCCCGGGGGTCGACACCGGGGAGCTGTTTTTT
V gene: TRBV2; D gene: NA; J gene: TRBJ1-5; clone size: NA; CDR3 protein: CASRGTLSNQPQHF; CDR3 DNA: TGTGCCAGCAGAGGGACATTGAGCAATCAGCCCCAGCATTTT
V gene: TRBV28; D gene: TRBD2; J gene: TRBJ2-7; clone size: once; CDR3 protein: CASSSSGSGLSEQYF; CDR3 DNA: TGTGCCAGCAGCTCGAGCGGGAGCGGTTTGTCCGAGCAGTACTTC
V gene: TRBV14; D gene: TRBD2; J gene: TRBJ2-1; clone size: NA; CDR3 protein: CASSQGLAGLKNEQFF; CDR3 DNA: TGTGCCAGCAGCCAGGGACTAGCGGGCCTTAAGAATGAGCAGTTCTTC